These T cell receptor beta chains were read from a single sample in a study of long-term antiretroviral therapy in people with HIV. The table came from immunoSEQ multiplex PCR; TCRdb's copy has only in-frame clones and leaves some out. The sample gives about 19,000 clones, roughly 89% of which show up once; 4.1% is in the top ten. This specimen was unsorted PBMCs, taken 2.1 years after starting antiretroviral therapy. These TCRs come from a man in his late teens or twenties with HIV. Each CDR3 is given with its conserved first and last residue. Fields, in order: J gene, D gene, V gene, clone size, CDR3 protein, CDR3 DNA. The D gene is left open where the match is weak. Rows may omit the clone size; those that give it use once, few, many or a size class.

J: TRBJ2-7
D: -
V: TRBV18
size: once
CDR3: CASSPPGRGGYEQYF
DNA: TGTGCCAGCTCACCACCGGGGAGAGGGGGCTACGAGCAGTACTTC

J: TRBJ1-3
D: -
V: TRBV6-1
size: -
CDR3: CASNFAGNTIYF
DNA: TGTGCCAGCAATTTCGCAGGAAACACCATATATTTT

J: TRBJ2-7
D: -
V: TRBV19
size: few
CDR3: CASSIAGDYEQYF
DNA: TGTGCCAGTAGTATAGCAGGGGACTACGAGCAGTACTTC

J: TRBJ1-3
D: -
V: TRBV30
size: once
CDR3: CAWSVGGNTIYF
DNA: TGTGCCTGGAGTGTGGGTGGAAACACCATATATTTT

J: TRBJ2-1
D: -
V: TRBV29-1
size: -
CDR3: CSVEVSSFGYEQFF
DNA: TGCAGCGTTGAAGTCTCTAGCTTTGGGTATGAGCAGTTCTTC

J: TRBJ1-2
D: -
V: TRBV4-3
size: -
CDR3: CASSHTQESYGYTF
DNA: TGCGCCAGCAGCCATACACAGGAGAGCTATGGCTACACCTTC

J: TRBJ2-7
D: -
V: TRBV4-3
size: -
CDR3: CASSQDWAETYEQYF
DNA: TGCGCCAGCAGCCAAGATTGGGCTGAGACCTACGAGCAGTACTTC

J: TRBJ2-7
D: -
V: TRBV7-3
size: once
CDR3: CASSLGPSYEQYF
DNA: TGTGCCAGCAGCTTAGGTCCAAGTTACGAGCAGTACTTC

J: TRBJ2-7
D: -
V: TRBV6-1
size: -
CDR3: CASSEYRLGEQYF
DNA: TGTGCCAGCAGTGAATACAGGCTCGGCGAGCAGTACTTC

J: TRBJ2-7
D: TRBD2
V: TRBV5-1
size: -
CDR3: CASGSGSVAYEQYF
DNA: TGCGCCAGCGGAAGCGGGAGTGTCGCCTACGAGCAGTACTTC

J: TRBJ1-2
D: TRBD1
V: TRBV6-6
size: -
CDR3: CASSYSVQGANGYTF
DNA: TGTGCCAGCAGTTACTCGGTCCAGGGGGCAAATGGCTACACCTTC

J: TRBJ2-7
D: -
V: TRBV7-9
size: -
CDR3: CASSLGDTAYEQYF
DNA: TGTGCCAGCAGCTTAGGGGACACAGCCTACGAGCAGTACTTC

J: TRBJ1-2
D: -
V: TRBV5-4
size: -
CDR3: CASSGDTTFGGYTF
DNA: TGTGCCAGCAGTGGGGACACAACCTTCGGTGGCTACACCTTC

J: TRBJ2-1
D: -
V: TRBV11-1
size: -
CDR3: CASSLDGLNEQFF
DNA: TGTGCCAGCAGTTTGGACGGCCTCAATGAGCAGTTCTTC

J: TRBJ2-7
D: -
V: TRBV30
size: -
CDR3: CAWNSNAYEQYF
DNA: TGTGCCTGGAATAGTAACGCTTACGAGCAGTACTTC

J: TRBJ1-3
D: -
V: TRBV5-5
size: -
CDR3: CASTLLDFTRGNTIYF
DNA: TGTGCCAGCACCCTTCTGGACTTTACGCGGGGAAACACCATATATTTT

J: TRBJ2-7
D: TRBD1
V: TRBV7-9
size: few
CDR3: CASSTSSIQGQQYF
DNA: TGTGCCAGCAGCACCTCAAGTATACAGGGGCAGCAGTACTTC

J: TRBJ1-4
D: -
V: TRBV7-8
size: -
CDR3: CASSLERAKGEKLFF
DNA: TGTGCCAGCAGCTTAGAGAGGGCGAAGGGCGAAAAACTGTTTTTT

J: TRBJ1-1
D: TRBD1
V: TRBV19
size: few
CDR3: CASTQGDLNTEAFF
DNA: TGTGCCAGTACTCAGGGGGACCTGAACACTGAAGCTTTCTTT

J: TRBJ1-1
D: -
V: TRBV5-4
size: -
CDR3: CASSRDENTEAFF
DNA: TGTGCCAGCAGCAGAGACGAGAACACTGAAGCTTTCTTT

J: TRBJ1-3
D: -
V: TRBV5-1
size: -
CDR3: CASSLAGGNTIYF
DNA: TGCGCCAGCAGCTTGGCAGGTGGAAACACCATATATTTT

J: TRBJ1-3
D: -
V: TRBV4-2
size: -
CDR3: CASSQESTGTGNTIYF
DNA: TGTGCCAGCAGCCAAGAGAGTACAGGGACTGGAAACACCATATATTTT

J: TRBJ1-2
D: TRBD1
V: TRBV5-1
size: -
CDR3: CASSRGDSYGYTF
DNA: TGCGCCAGCAGCAGAGGGGACAGCTATGGCTACACCTTC

J: TRBJ1-1
D: -
V: TRBV5-5
size: -
CDR3: CASSLGGSGNTEAFF
DNA: TGTGCCAGCAGCTTGGGGGGATCAGGGAACACTGAAGCTTTCTTT

J: TRBJ1-2
D: -
V: TRBV29-1
size: -
CDR3: CSVLGGGNYGYTF
DNA: TGCAGCGTACTCGGGGGGGGTAACTATGGCTACACCTTC

J: TRBJ1-4
D: -
V: TRBV6-1
size: -
CDR3: CASSDIRTRGATNEKLFF
DNA: TGTGCCAGCAGTGATATTCGTACCCGGGGTGCAACTAATGAAAAACTGTTTTTT

J: TRBJ1-2
D: -
V: TRBV5-1
size: -
CDR3: CASSLGRRTYGYTF
DNA: TGCGCCAGCAGCTTGGGGCGCAGAACCTATGGCTACACCTTC

J: TRBJ1-1
D: -
V: TRBV13
size: -
CDR3: CASSPHRGEAFF
DNA: TGTGCCAGCAGCCCCCATAGGGGTGAAGCTTTCTTT

J: TRBJ2-7
D: TRBD2
V: TRBV30
size: -
CDR3: CAWSVTSGMTYEQYF
DNA: TGTGCCTGGAGCGTCACTAGCGGGATGACCTACGAGCAGTACTTC

J: TRBJ1-5
D: TRBD1
V: TRBV2
size: -
CDR3: CASRTGGVNQPQHF
DNA: TGTGCCAGCAGAACAGGGGGCGTCAATCAGCCCCAGCATTTT

J: TRBJ2-5
D: -
V: TRBV4-3
size: -
CDR3: CASSQPGAPSGTQYF
DNA: TGCGCCAGCAGCCAACCCGGGGCCCCTAGTGGGACCCAGTACTTC

J: TRBJ1-1
D: -
V: TRBV29-1
size: -
CDR3: CSVENRAGTEAFF
DNA: TGCAGCGTTGAAAACAGGGCGGGCACTGAAGCTTTCTTT

J: TRBJ2-3
D: -
V: TRBV7-2
size: -
CDR3: CASSLRGHAGRSTDTQYF
DNA: TGTGCCAGCAGCTTAAGGGGGCACGCGGGACGGAGCACAGATACGCAGTATTTT

J: TRBJ1-3
D: TRBD1
V: TRBV9
size: -
CDR3: CASSSHGTGDWNTIYF
DNA: TGTGCCAGCAGCAGTCACGGGACAGGGGATTGGAACACCATATATTTT

J: TRBJ1-2
D: -
V: TRBV9
size: -
CDR3: CASSSGFRVNYGYTF
DNA: TGTGCCAGCAGCTCCGGGTTCCGCGTTAACTATGGCTACACCTTC

J: TRBJ2-7
D: -
V: TRBV27
size: -
CDR3: CASAGVAYEQYF
DNA: TGTGCCAGCGCAGGTGTGGCCTACGAGCAGTACTTC

J: TRBJ1-1
D: -
V: TRBV28
size: -
CDR3: CASSLWGQTEAFF
DNA: TGTGCCAGCAGTTTGTGGGGGCAAACTGAAGCTTTCTTT

J: TRBJ1-1
D: -
V: TRBV29-1
size: -
CDR3: CSVEVGGGRAFF
DNA: TGCAGCGTTGAAGTGGGGGGCGGTCGGGCTTTCTTT

J: TRBJ2-1
D: -
V: TRBV19
size: -
CDR3: CASIRAGISYNEQFF
DNA: TGTGCCAGTATTAGGGCCGGGATCTCCTACAATGAGCAGTTCTTC

J: TRBJ1-5
D: -
V: TRBV7-8
size: -
CDR3: CASSFGQKHSNQPQHF
DNA: TGTGCCAGCAGCTTTGGACAGAAACATAGCAATCAGCCCCAGCATTTT

J: TRBJ1-2
D: -
V: TRBV7-2
size: -
CDR3: CASSLGWTTVSPYGYTF
DNA: TGTGCCAGCAGCTTGGGTTGGACGACAGTCTCCCCCTATGGCTACACCTTC

J: TRBJ2-7
D: -
V: TRBV14
size: -
CDR3: CATADSTYEQYF
DNA: TGTGCGACGGCTGATTCGACCTACGAGCAGTACTTC

J: TRBJ1-3
D: -
V: TRBV19
size: -
CDR3: CASRERGRDTIYF
DNA: TGTGCCAGCCGCGAACGGGGACGGGACACCATATATTTT

J: TRBJ2-2
D: TRBD2
V: TRBV5-1
size: -
CDR3: CASRKREGVDDTGELFF
DNA: TGCGCCAGCAGGAAACGGGAGGGGGTTGATGACACCGGGGAGCTGTTTTTT

J: TRBJ2-1
D: TRBD1
V: TRBV6-5
size: -
CDR3: CASSQGQGTHNEQFF
DNA: TGTGCCAGCAGCCAAGGACAGGGTACACACAATGAGCAGTTCTTC

J: TRBJ2-7
D: -
V: TRBV5-5
size: -
CDR3: CASSLASGSYEQYF
DNA: TGTGCCAGCAGCTTGGCGTCGGGAAGCTACGAGCAGTACTTC

J: TRBJ2-7
D: -
V: TRBV20-1
size: -
CDR3: CSAYGGNEQYF
DNA: TGCAGTGCCTACGGTGGGAACGAGCAGTACTTC

J: TRBJ1-5
D: -
V: TRBV6-5
size: -
CDR3: CASSTRAAGQPQHF
DNA: TGTGCCAGCAGTACCCGGGCAGCTGGTCAGCCCCAGCATTTT

J: TRBJ1-1
D: -
V: TRBV6-5
size: -
CDR3: CASHRSTSDEAFF
DNA: TGTGCCAGCCACAGGAGTACCTCCGACGAAGCTTTCTTT

J: TRBJ1-1
D: TRBD1
V: TRBV6-9
size: -
CDR3: CASRDRGENTEAFF
DNA: TGTGCCAGCCGGGACAGGGGGGAGAACACTGAAGCTTTCTTT

J: TRBJ2-7
D: TRBD2
V: TRBV29-1
size: -
CDR3: CSVSGRAVDEQYF
DNA: TGCAGCGTTAGCGGGAGGGCCGTCGACGAGCAGTACTTC

J: TRBJ2-5
D: TRBD1
V: TRBV29-1
size: -
CDR3: CSVAGTGETQYF
DNA: TGCAGCGTGGCCGGGACAGGGGAGACCCAGTACTTC

J: TRBJ1-1
D: -
V: TRBV6-6
size: -
CDR3: CASSYAGFTEAFF
DNA: TGTGCCAGCAGTTACGCGGGGTTCACTGAAGCTTTCTTT

J: TRBJ2-1
D: -
V: TRBV19
size: -
CDR3: CASSIVGANEQFF
DNA: TGTGCCAGTAGTATAGTTGGGGCCAATGAGCAGTTCTTC